Following are 5 T cell receptor beta chains from one sample sequenced in a study of blood T cells in healthy people across ages. The authors ran a second PCR of roughly 6 to 11 cycles using a sample-barcoded 5' primer and a J-beta primer mix. MiXCR was run by TCRdb on the 5' RACE reads, yielding one entry per CDR3 protein. The data show about 780,000 distinct CDR3 sequences, roughly 46% seen once. The sequenced material came from blood. All receptors come from an elderly man in good health.

This chain links TRBV12-3 or TRBV12-4 with TRBJ2-7; D is possibly TRBD2 (6 bases). Judging by the DNA end, TRBJ2-5 fits better; the J call may be wrong. This CDR3 is built from 13 residues. CDR3 coding DNA: TGTGCCAGCAGTGCCGGAGGGTTAGAGACCCAGTACTTC. It codes for CASSAGGLETQYF.

This clonotype was detected only a few times. The rearrangement uses TRBV7-2 and TRBJ2-4; 11 bases map to TRBD2. The CDR3 has 15 residues. Trimming took 0 bases from V and 8 from J; bases not matched to a gene: 3. CDR1 is SGHTA and CDR2 is FQGNSA in the germline V gene. CDR3 amino acids: CASSLASGRVDIQYF. The CDR3 DNA is TGTGCCAGCAGCTTAGCTAGCGGGAGGGTCGACATTCAGTACTTC.

This clonotype was detected only once. This chain connects TRBV5-1 to TRBJ2-7; no clear D. The assigned J gene may be wrong: the sequence end matches TRBJ2-5 better. The CDR3 totals 14 residues. From germline, CDR1 is SGHRS and CDR2 YFSETQ. The CDR3 protein is CASMKGNFQETQYF. CDR3 in DNA: TGCGCCAGCATGAAAGGGAACTTTCAAGAGACCCAGTACTTC.

This sequence joins TRBV10-3 and TRBJ2-1; the D is unclear. V dropped 4 bases and J dropped 10 bases, with 11 bases sitting between them. This CDR3 has 12 amino acids. The germline V gene has CDR1 ENHRY and CDR2 SYGVKD. CDR3 DNA sequence: TGTGCCATCAGTGTAGCCGGAAAGGAGCAGTTCTTC. The encoded protein is CAISVAGKEQFF.

This clonotype is a singleton in its sample. The genes are TRBV4-1 and TRBJ2-1; D gene unclear. The CDR3 extends over 15 amino acids. V lost 0 bases, J lost 7 bases, and 13 bases lay in between. Looked up from germline, CDR1 is MGHRA and CDR2 is YSYEKL. CDR3 residues: CASSQDQGPENEQFF. The CDR3 DNA sequence: TGCGCCAGCAGCCAAGATCAAGGACCCGAAAATGAGCAGTTCTTC.